One and the same sample provided the 16 T cell receptor beta chains below, sequenced in a study of blood T cell repertoires in COVID-19. Sequencing used immunoSEQ multiplex PCR; TCRdb keeps in-frame clones, though not all of them. The data contain 130,000 or so clones, around 88% of them singletons. The source material was peripheral blood. These receptors were obtained from a man in his forties or fifties with active or convalescent COVID-19.

This chain links TRBV9 with TRBJ2-7; 9 bases map to TRBD1. Germline lookup yields CDR1 SGDLS and CDR2 YYNGEE. V lost 0 bases to trimming and J lost 2 bases; unmatched junction nucleotides: 0. There are 14 residues in the CDR3. The CDR3 here is CASSVGTGAYEQYF. The CDR3 bases are TGTGCCAGCAGCGTAGGGACAGGGGCCTACGAGCAGTACTTC. The full variable domain, completed using reference TRBV9 and TRBJ2-7, is DSGVTQTPKHLITATGQRVTLRCSPRSGDLSVYWYQQSLDQGLQFLIQYYNGEERAKGNILERFSAQQFPDLHSELNLSSLELGDSALYFCASSVGTGAYEQYFGPGTRLTVT.

This sequence joins TRBV5-5 and TRBJ2-1; 9 nucleotides align to TRBD1. The CDR3 contains 18 residues. The germline CDR1 and CDR2 sequences are SGHKS and YYEKEE (reference sequence). Germline trimming cut 0 bases from V and 2 bases from J; bases unmatched to any gene: 9. The DNA for the CDR3 is TGTGCCAGCAGCTTGGGGGGACAGGGCAGTGGTCCCTACAATGAGCAGTTCTTC. As protein: CASSLGGQGSGPYNEQFF.

The chain joins TRBV28 to TRBJ1-4; 9 bases are shared with TRBD1. V dropped 6 bases and J dropped 6; count of bases not matched to a gene: 11. Germline V gene lookup returns CDR1 MDHEN and CDR2 SYDVKM. This CDR3 has 16 amino acids. The DNA for the CDR3 is TGTGCCAGCAGCCTTAACTTCGGGACAGGGTATGAAAAACTGTTTTTT. It yields the protein CASSLNFGTGYEKLFF.

The chain recombines TRBV6-5 with TRBJ1-4, with D tentatively TRBD1 (6 bases). There are 15 residues in the CDR3. The V end lost 2 bases, the J end lost 5 bases, and 12 bases lay between the germline ends. Germline loops: CDR1 MNHEY, CDR2 SVGAGI. CDR3 nucleotide sequence: TGTGCCAGCAGTTACCCAGGGGCCCGCAATGAAAAACTGTTTTTT. Protein sequence: CASSYPGARNEKLFF.

Note on this clone: Other DNA sequences in this sample translate to the same CDR3. The V and J genes are TRBV2 and TRBJ1-6; D remains unclear. The V end lost 0 bases, the J end lost 7 bases, and 7 bases lay between the germline ends. Germline values: CDR1 SNHLY, CDR2 FYNNEI. The CDR3 runs to 14 residues. The CDR3, as DNA: TGTGCCAGCAGTGAAGCCCGCGTGAATTCACCCCTCCACTTT. Amino acids: CASSEARVNSPLHF.

This clone appeared a single time. The chain joins TRBV3-1 (or the pseudogene TRBV3-2) to TRBJ1-4, with 7 bases matching TRBD1. J was trimmed by 5 bases and V by 5 bases; bases with no gene match: 14. The germline gives CDR1 LGHDT, CDR2 YNNKEL (reference sequence). This CDR3 region has 17 residues. The CDR3 coding sequence is TGTGCCAGCAGCGACAGGAACAGGGGCGGTGCGAATGAAAAACTGTTTTTT. It specifies CASSDRNRGGANEKLFF.

The genes are TRBV29-1 and TRBJ2-1, with D maybe TRBD2 (6 bases). The CDR3 runs 12 residues. Per the germline V gene, CDR1 is SQVTM and CDR2 is ANQGSEA. Trimming removed 4 bases from V and 10 bases from J, with 14 bases in between. DNA of the CDR3: TGCAGCGTTGTAGATAGGAGGGAGGAGCAGTTCTTC. Its translation: CSVVDRREEQFF.

This clone was counted a single time. V gene TRBV2 combines with J gene TRBJ2-2, with 13 positions matching TRBD2. V gave up 7 bases and J gave up 1 base; unmatched junction bases: 6. CDR1 and CDR2 from the germline V gene are SNHLY and FYNNEI. The CDR3 is 17 residues long. This CDR3 is CASKGLAGDQNTGELFF. The CDR3 DNA follows: TGTGCCAGCAAAGGACTAGCGGGAGATCAGAACACCGGGGAGCTGTTTTTT.

This chain links TRBV25-1 with TRBJ2-5; TRBD1 matches at 7 bases. Losses at the gene ends were 2 bases for V and 3 bases for J; bases not matched to a gene: 6. CDR3 length: 15 residues. Germline CDR1 MGHDK, CDR2 SYGVNS. The CDR3 spells CASSEPSGTEETQYF. CDR3 sequence (DNA): TGTGCCAGCAGTGAACCATCCGGGACAGAAGAGACCCAGTACTTC. Together with reference TRBV25-1 and TRBJ2-5, the CDR3 gives the full variable domain: EADIYQTPRYLVIGTGKKITLECSQTMGHDKMYWYQQDPGMELHLIHYSYGVNSTEKGDLSSESTVSRIRTEHFPLTLESARPSHTSQYLCASSEPSGTEETQYFGPGTRLLVL.

V usage is TRBV10-3 and J usage is TRBJ2-5, with TRBD1 as a possible D gene (6 bases). CDR3 length: 11 residues. Between the trimmed V and J ends, which lost 10 bases and 3 bases, there was a span of 9 bases. Germline CDR1 ENHRY, CDR2 SYGVKD. The CDR3 bases are TGTGCCACTCAGGGGAAAGAGACCCAGTACTTC. This translates into CATQGKETQYF.

The V and J genes are TRBV5-1 and TRBJ2-5, with D perhaps TRBD1 (5 bases). Germline assignment: CDR1 SGHRS and CDR2 YFSETQ. Trimming removed 3 bases at V and 4 bases at J, with 7 bases between. CDR3 length equals 12 residues. This chain's CDR3 is CASSSQGETQYF. CDR3 sequence (DNA): TGCGCCAGCAGCTCTCAGGGAGAGACCCAGTACTTC. Complete variable domain (other parts from reference TRBV5-1 and TRBJ2-5): KAGVTQTPRYLIKTRGQQVTLSCSPISGHRSVSWYQQTPGQGLQFLFEYFSETQRNKGNFPGRFSGRQFSNSRSEMNVSTLELGDSALYLCASSSQGETQYFGPGTRLLVL.

This chain connects TRBV7-2 to TRBJ2-2, with 11 bases aligning to TRBD1. The CDR3 contains 15 residues. V lost 3 bases to trimming and J lost 7 bases; unmatched junction nucleotides: 4. CDR1 and CDR2 from the germline V gene are SGHTA and FQGNSA. The CDR3 DNA sequence: TGTGCCAGCAGCTTTGGACAGGGGGCGGGCGGGGAGCTGTTTTTT. It encodes CASSFGQGAGGELFF.

In DNA form, the CDR3 reads TGTGCCAGTGAACACAGGATGGGCGGGAGGACCACCTACGAGCAGTACTTC. Amino acid sequence: CASEHRMGGRTTYEQYF. The V call is TRBV3-1 (or the pseudogene TRBV3-2), the J call TRBJ2-7, with 8 bases lining up with TRBD2. Germline V lookup: CDR1 LGHDT, CDR2 YNNKEL (reference sequence). The CDR3 runs 17 residues. V was clipped by 9 bases and J by 2 bases; unmatched bases: 18.

A few counts support this clone. The chain is built from TRBV28 and TRBJ2-1; D is possibly TRBD1 (5 bases). Trimming stripped 5 bases from V and 2 bases from J, with 10 bases between. The germline gives CDR1 MDHEN, CDR2 SYDVKM. The CDR3 runs to 14 residues. The DNA for the CDR3 is TGTGCCAGCAGTACAGGACCTGCCTACAATGAGCAGTTCTTC. Its protein product is CASSTGPAYNEQFF. Drawing the rest from reference TRBV28 and TRBJ2-1, the complete variable domain is DVKVTQSSRYLVKRTGEKVFLECVQDMDHENMFWYRQDPGLGLRLIYFSYDVKMKEKGDIPEGYSVSREKKERFSLILESASTNQTSMYLCASSTGPAYNEQFFGPGTRLTVL.

The rearrangement joins TRBV6-5 to TRBJ1-5; perhaps TRBD1 as D (6 bases). The CDR3 sequence is 16 residues long. CDR1 is MNHEY, CDR2 SVGAGI, per germline. V was clipped by 4 bases and J by 2 bases, with 15 bases between them. This chain's CDR3 is CASSWGGRGRNQPQHF. In DNA form, the CDR3 reads TGTGCCAGCAGTTGGGGGGGCAGGGGACGCAATCAGCCCCAGCATTTT.

The V gene is TRBV7-2, the J gene TRBJ2-5; 16 nucleotides agree with TRBD2. CDR1 and CDR2 (germline): SGHTA, FQGNSA. The CDR3 consists of 16 residues. V shed 5 bases, J shed 5 bases, and the junction held 5 bases outside the gene matches. DNA for the CDR3: TGTGCCAGCAGCCTGGGACTAGCGGGGGGGCAGGAGACCCAGTACTTC. Translation gives CASSLGLAGGQETQYF.